This T cell receptor (beta chain) appears in the sequencing data of a study of identical twins. Study results and caveats: One should note that invariant MAIT and iNKT cells could partly confound zero-insertion analyses.

A universal primer site came from template switching; cDNA carried unique molecular identifiers. TCRdb reanalysed the 5' RACE reads using MiXCR and keeps one entry per CDR3 protein. The sample yields about 100,000 distinct CDR3 sequences, just under 6% seen once. The length of the CDR3 is 12 residues. Trimming cost V 5 bases and J 7 bases; bases outside gene matches: 4. Germline V gives CDR1 KGHSH, CDR2 LQKENI. This clonotype was counted ten times or more. Its antigen is still unknown. Material: memory T cells sorted from blood. The rearrangement uses TRBV18 and TRBJ2-7; TRBD1 aligns across 8 bases. This receptor was taken from a woman aged 50 to 60 in good health. The CDR3: CASSGQGLEQYF. DNA for the CDR3: TGTGCCAGCTCAGGACAGGGCTTGGAGCAGTACTTC.